The 13 T cell receptor beta chains below were found in one sample sequenced in a study of CD8 T cells in Susac syndrome (dated by TCRdb to between 2018 and 2021). The library came from the immunoSEQ multiplex PCR assay. RNA was extracted using the RNeasy kit, and 0.5 to 1 microgram was reverse transcribed with random hexamers. The public reads were reprocessed in TCRdb via fastp at Q25 and MiXCR, keeping in-frame beta chains. Rows matching on CDR3 protein sequence are summarized as one entry with the most common DNA and genes. The sample table lists about 150,000 distinct CDR3 sequences, 85% to 95% of them with a count of one. The ten top clones hold around 0.09% of the sample. Sequenced material: CD4+ T cells from PBMCs. All receptors derive from a human donor with multiple sclerosis.

The chain uses TRBV7-2 and TRBJ2-7; 7 bases are a match to TRBD1. This CDR3 spans 12 amino acids. From germline, CDR1 is SGHTA and CDR2 FQGNSA. Losses at the gene ends were 6 bases for V and 5 bases for J; bases not matched to a gene: 4. The CDR3 spells CASRDTGDEQYF. The DNA of the CDR3 is TGTGCCAGCAGGGATACAGGGGACGAGCAGTACTTC.

The rearrangement joins TRBV4-2 to TRBJ1-5; a weak D match, TRBD1 (6 bases). CDR1 and CDR2 from the germline V gene are LGHNA and YNFKEQ. Trimming removed 1 base from V and 3 bases from J, with 13 bases in between. This CDR3 has 16 amino acids. CDR3 bases: TGTGCCAGCAGCCAAGGAACTTGGACAGACAATCAGCCCCAGCATTTT. This translates into CASSQGTWTDNQPQHF.

The CDR3 here is CASSPDRENYGYTF. As DNA, the CDR3 is TGTGCCAGCTCACCGGACAGGGAAAACTATGGCTACACCTTC. The chain carries TRBV18 and TRBJ1-2; 8 bases align to TRBD1. In germline, CDR1 is KGHSH, CDR2 LQKENI. Trimming at V came to 3 bases and at J to 2 bases, leaving 2 bases not matched to a gene. This CDR3 is built from 14 residues.

V usage is TRBV5-1 and J usage is TRBJ2-4; no firm D call. V lost 3 bases and J 3 bases, leaving 13 bases between the germline ends. The CDR3 runs 15 residues. Looked up from germline, CDR1 is SGHRS and CDR2 is YFSETQ. In nucleotides, the CDR3 is TGCGCCAGCAGCTCTGCGTTCGGAAGCAAAAACATTCAGTACTTC. It translates to CASSSAFGSKNIQYF.

Only one count was recorded for this clonotype. This chain uses TRBV18 with TRBJ2-3, with D possibly TRBD2 on 6 matching bases. This CDR3 has 15 amino acids. Trimming left V 3 bases short and J 0 bases short, with 10 bases between. From germline, CDR1 is KGHSH and CDR2 LQKENI. As DNA, the CDR3 is TGTGCCAGCTCACCGATAGGGACTAGCACAGATACGCAGTATTTT. Translated, it gives CASSPIGTSTDTQYF.

The chain is built from TRBV2 and TRBJ2-1, with TRBD1 identical over 11 bases. CDR3 length: 16 amino acids. Germline loops: CDR1 SNHLY, CDR2 FYNNEI. Trimming at V came to 8 bases and at J to 9 bases, leaving 15 bases not matched to a gene. The CDR3 coding sequence is TGTGCCAGCGCTTTGGACAGGGGGCTCAGTAGCAGTGAGCAGTTCTTC. This sequence encodes CASALDRGLSSSEQFF.

V and J are TRBV9 and TRBJ1-5; 9 nucleotides agree with TRBD1. The length of the CDR3 is 17 residues. V was pared by 0 bases and J by 7 bases, with 11 bases of the junction left unmatched. Germline CDR1 and CDR2: SGDLS and YYNGEE. CDR3 region: CASSVAPQQGARQPQHF. The CDR3 DNA is TGTGCCAGCAGCGTAGCCCCACAACAGGGGGCGAGGCAGCCCCAGCATTTT.

The J gene is TRBJ2-7, the V gene TRBV27; D perhaps matches TRBD1 (5 bases). Trimming removed 5 bases at V and 2 bases at J, with 16 bases between. Per the germline V gene, CDR1 is MNHEY and CDR2 is SMNVEV (reference sequence). The CDR3 runs 15 residues. The DNA for the CDR3 is TGTGCCAGCAGTCTCCGCCCCCAGGGTCCCTACGAGCAGTACTTC. This gives the protein CASSLRPQGPYEQYF.

The J gene is TRBJ2-3, the V gene TRBV11-2; 8 bases align to TRBD2. The V and J ends lost 2 bases and 1 base, in that order; junction bases with no gene match: 5. The CDR3 spans 16 residues. The germline V gene has CDR1 SGHAT and CDR2 FQNNGV. CDR3 protein: CASSLRLAKGTDTQYF. CDR3 DNA: TGTGCCAGCAGCTTACGACTAGCGAAAGGCACAGATACGCAGTATTTT. Full variable domain (outside the CDR3, taken from reference TRBV11-2 and TRBJ2-3): EAGVAQSPRYKIIEKRQSVAFWCNPISGHATLYWYQQILGQGPKLLIQFQNNGVVDDSQLPKDRFSAERLKGVDSTLKIQPAKLEDSAVYLCASSLRLAKGTDTQYFGPGTRLTVL.

This chain joins TRBV29-1 and TRBJ1-4; D uncertain. The length of the CDR3 is 11 residues. The V end lost 3 bases, the J end lost 10 bases, and 9 bases lay between the germline ends. Per germline, CDR1 SQVTM and CDR2 ANQGSEA. In nucleotides, the CDR3 is TGCAGCGTTGATGAGGAATTAAAACTGTTTTTT. It is translated as CSVDEELKLFF. Drawing the rest from reference TRBV29-1 and TRBJ1-4, the complete variable domain is SAVISQKPSRDICQRGTSLTIQCQVDSQVTMMFWYRQQPGQSLTLIATANQGSEATYESGFVIDKFPISRPNLTFSTLTVSNMSPEDSSIYLCSVDEELKLFFGSGTQLSVL.

This rearrangement joins TRBV5-1 to TRBJ2-5; 9 bases line up with TRBD1. The CDR3 is made up of 15 amino acids. V gave up 4 bases and J gave up 5 bases; unmatched junction bases: 9. The germline CDR1 and CDR2 sequences are SGHRS and YFSETQ. CDR3 sequence: CASSKEQGAGETQYF. The CDR3 nucleotides are TGCGCCAGCAGCAAGGAACAGGGGGCTGGGGAGACCCAGTACTTC.

CDR3 sequence: CSVADRGLFGYTF. In DNA form, the CDR3 reads TGCAGCGTAGCAGACAGGGGGCTATTTGGCTACACCTTC. The chain couples TRBV29-1 to TRBJ1-2, with 10 bases identical to TRBD1. J was trimmed by 7 bases and V by 6 bases; bases with no gene match: 8. Germline loops: CDR1 SQVTM, CDR2 ANQGSEA. This CDR3 has 13 residues. Drawing the rest from reference TRBV29-1 and TRBJ1-2, the complete variable domain is SAVISQKPSRDICQRGTSLTIQCQVDSQVTMMFWYRQQPGQSLTLIATANQGSEATYESGFVIDKFPISRPNLTFSTLTVSNMSPEDSSIYLCSVADRGLFGYTFGSGTRLTVV.

The genes are TRBV2 and TRBJ2-2; 8 bases agree with TRBD2. Germline V CDR1 and CDR2: SNHLY, FYNNEI. V lost 7 bases and J lost 5; bases outside the gene matches: 6. The CDR3 spans 14 residues. CDR3 amino acids: CASMRLASTGELFF. The DNA of the CDR3 is TGTGCCAGCATGCGACTAGCGAGTACCGGGGAGCTGTTTTTT.